Sequencing of this T cell receptor beta chain was carried out in a study of low-dose radiotherapy and immunotherapy resistance in tumors. Study overall: Cohort 1 was given 0.5 Gy per fraction every 2 weeks, for 6.5 Gy total. Participants in Cohort 2 were given 1 Gy per fraction every two weeks, for 13 Gy over 26 weeks. Oral administration of aspirin 300 mg daily occurred for four cycles, commencing at cycle 1 day 1.

The CDR3 covers 13 residues. Trimming stripped 10 bases from V and 10 bases from J, with 23 bases between. Per the germline V gene, CDR1 is SNHLY and CDR2 is FYNNEI. Time point in this sample: after trial treatment. The treatment was: LDRT plus nivolumab, ipilimumab, low-dose cyclophosphamide and aspirin (RACIN trial). First-strand cDNA used TRAV- and TRBV-specific primers, covering alpha and beta chains. With a V-primer adapter and a constant-region primer, TCRs were amplified for about 20 PCR cycles. TCRdb reprocessed the reads with MiXCR, giving one entry per CDR3 protein. The repertoire holds under 95,000 distinct CDR3 sequences, with 15% to 20% as singletons.

V usage is TRBV2 and J usage is TRBJ2-7; D remains unclear. The sequencing used PBMCs, collected after low-dose radiotherapy plus immunotherapy. The TCR comes from a male donor with prostate cancer. CDR3 in amino acids: CATAGGSRVLQYF. The CDR3 nucleotides read TGTGCCACCGCAGGCGGTTCCCGAGTTTTACAGTACTTC.